These 19 T cell receptor beta chains came from one sample sequenced in a study of blood T cell repertoires in COVID-19. Produced via immunoSEQ multiplex PCR; TCRdb's table is partial and in-frame only. The top ten clones hold 1% to 1.5% of a sample with more than 250,000 clones, about four fifths of them seen once. The sequenced material came from peripheral blood. Receptor source: a woman aged 45-59 years with acute or convalescent COVID-19.

The chain carries TRBV29-1 and TRBJ1-4; D remains unclear. V lost 4 bases to trimming and J lost 11 bases, with 14 bases between them. This CDR3 region has 12 residues. Per germline, CDR1 SQVTM and CDR2 ANQGSEA. The CDR3 region is CSVVTASLKLFF. CDR3 nucleotides: TGCAGCGTTGTTACAGCCAGCCTGAAACTGTTTTTT.

The chain joins TRBV29-1 to TRBJ1-1, with 7 bases fitting TRBD1. J gave up 5 bases and V 7 bases, and 7 bases lay outside the gene matches. The CDR3 spans 12 residues. CDR1 and CDR2 from the germline V gene are SQVTM and ANQGSEA. The CDR3 DNA sequence: TGCAGCGCCGTGGACAGGTGGACTGAAGCTTTCTTT. Translation: CSAVDRWTEAFF.

V is TRBV30 and J is TRBJ1-3; 8 bases agree with TRBD1. The CDR3 has 15 amino acids. CDR1 and CDR2 (germline): GTSNPN, SVGIG (reference sequence). V lost 4 bases, J lost 3 bases, and 8 bases stayed unmatched. The CDR3 is CAWMAGGAGGNTIYF. CDR3 coding DNA: TGTGCCTGGATGGCAGGGGGCGCCGGTGGAAACACCATATATTTT.

The genes are TRBV19 and TRBJ1-1, with TRBD1 matching over 8 bases. The CDR3 consists of 17 residues. V gave up 0 bases and J gave up 1 base; unmatched junction bases: 7. Germline CDR1 LNHDA, CDR2 SQIVND (reference sequence). Here the CDR3 DNA reads TGTGCCAGTAGTATAGAGAGGTGGACAGGGAAGAACACTGAAGCTTTCTTT. It codes for CASSIERWTGKNTEAFF.

V is TRBV9 and J is TRBJ1-4, with D maybe TRBD1 (5 bases). CDR1 SGDLS and CDR2 YYNGEE come from the germline V gene. V lost 8 bases and J lost 8, with 16 bases in between. The CDR3 is 13 amino acids. Here the CDR3 reads CASAGLGIEKLFF. Here the CDR3 DNA reads TGTGCCAGTGCGGGACTGGGTATAGAAAAACTGTTTTTT.

This chain uses TRBV13 with TRBJ2-5, with 7 bases matching TRBD2. Germline V gene data show CDR1 as PRHDT and CDR2 as FYEKMQ (reference sequence). The CDR3 contains 16 residues. V lost 3 bases, J lost 0 bases, and 7 bases stayed unmatched. The CDR3 region has the DNA TGTGCCAGCAGCTTGGGCGGGGGACCGAACCAAGAGACCCAGTACTTC. It yields the protein CASSLGGGPNQETQYF.

This clone appeared once. The rearrangement uses TRBV24-1 and TRBJ1-1; D not certain. Germline V CDR1 and CDR2: KGHDR, SFDVKD. The CDR3 runs 13 residues. V was pared by 3 bases and J by 3 bases, with 7 bases between. The CDR3 protein is CATSDEGHTEAFF. In DNA form, the CDR3 reads TGTGCCACCAGTGATGAGGGCCACACTGAAGCTTTCTTT.

V usage is TRBV2 and J usage is TRBJ1-6, with D possibly TRBD1 on 6 matching bases. V gave up 5 bases and J gave up 9 bases, with 17 bases separating them. Per germline, CDR1 SNHLY and CDR2 FYNNEI. CDR3 length equals 15 residues. CDR3 loop: CASSPTGQSSSPLHF. CDR3 sequence (DNA): TGTGCCAGCAGTCCCACAGGGCAGTCAAGTTCACCCCTCCACTTT.

The J gene is TRBJ1-1, the V gene TRBV4-2, with 10 nucleotides matching TRBD1. Germline-derived CDR1 and CDR2 are LGHNA and YNFKEQ. V trimming: 3 bases; J trimming: 3 bases; junction bases outside the gene matches: 10. CDR3 length: 17 residues. The CDR3 DNA follows: TGTGCCAGCAGCCATCCCACAGGGGGACAGGGGTACACTGAAGCTTTCTTT. This sequence encodes CASSHPTGGQGYTEAFF.

The chain joins TRBV19 to TRBJ2-4; perhaps TRBD1 as D (5 bases). Trimming removed 5 bases at V and 0 bases at J, with 17 bases between. Germline values: CDR1 LNHDA, CDR2 SQIVND (reference sequence). The CDR3 runs 17 residues. CDR3 in DNA: TGTGCCAGTAGTGGGGCCCTATCTGGGCTAGCCAAAAACATTCAGTACTTC. Translating it yields CASSGALSGLAKNIQYF.

The V gene is TRBV5-1, the J gene TRBJ1-4; no definite D call. V was shortened by 0 bases and J by 6 bases, with 9 bases between the two germline ends. This CDR3 has 14 residues. From germline, CDR1 is SGHRS and CDR2 YFSETQ. DNA for the CDR3: TGCGCCAGCAGCTTGGGCGGGAGGCATGAAAAACTGTTTTTT. It codes for CASSLGGRHEKLFF.

The chain carries TRBV19 and TRBJ1-2; TRBD1 is a possible D gene (5 bases). Between the trimmed V and J ends, which lost 4 bases and 8 bases, there was a span of 17 bases. Germline V gives CDR1 LNHDA, CDR2 SQIVND (reference sequence). The CDR3 spans 14 residues. CDR3 sequence reads: CASSSPSRVVGYTF. In nucleotides, the CDR3 is TGTGCCAGTAGTAGCCCAAGCAGGGTAGTCGGCTACACCTTC.

This clone has just a few counts. This chain connects TRBV24-1 to TRBJ2-2, with D possibly being TRBD2 (5 bases). V lost 9 bases, J lost 7 bases, and 17 bases lay in between. The CDR3 loop spans 14 amino acids. Germline V lookup: CDR1 KGHDR, CDR2 SFDVKD. DNA for the CDR3: TGTGCCACCCTTCTCGGGCTAGCCAACGGGGAGCTGTTTTTT. This encodes CATLLGLANGELFF.

The rearrangement uses TRBV7-3 and TRBJ2-2; D might be TRBD1 (5 bases). The V end was cut by 5 bases, the J end by 7 bases, with 11 bases between. The CDR3 extends over 13 amino acids. Germline lookup yields CDR1 SGHTA and CDR2 FQGTGA. CDR3 region: CASSTTGGGELFF. CDR3 coding DNA: TGTGCCAGCAGCACCACAGGCGGCGGGGAGCTGTTTTTT.

V and J are TRBV24-1 and TRBJ1-3, with no clear D. The germline V gene has CDR1 KGHDR and CDR2 SFDVKD. The CDR3 is made up of 14 amino acids. V gave up 6 bases and J gave up 3 bases, with 11 bases separating them. The CDR3 DNA is TGTGCCACCAGTCCGAGGGATGGTGGAAACACCATATATTTT. It is translated as CATSPRDGGNTIYF.

The CDR3: CASSGGAGDTQYF. CDR3 DNA sequence: TGTGCCTCCAGCGGGGGGGCGGGAGATACGCAGTATTTT. This chain joins TRBV30 and TRBJ2-3; TRBD2 aligns across 10 bases. V was clipped by 7 bases and J by 5 bases; unmatched bases: 6. The germline CDR1 and CDR2 sequences are GTSNPN and SVGIG (reference sequence). This CDR3 spans 13 amino acids. The full variable domain, in which reference TRBV30 and TRBJ2-3 provide the parts outside the CDR3, is SQTIHQWPATLVQPVGSPLSLECTVEGTSNPNLYWYRQAAGRGLQLLFYSVGIGQISSEVPQNLSASRPQDRQFILSSKKLLLSDSGFYLCASSGGAGDTQYFGPGTRLTVL.

The V and J genes are TRBV11-2 and TRBJ2-1; D perhaps matches TRBD2 (6 bases). The V end was cut by 5 bases, the J end by 6 bases, with 17 bases between. CDR3 size: 15 residues. Germline V gives CDR1 SGHAT, CDR2 FQNNGV. This CDR3 is CASSQTRRGVNEQFF. In DNA, the CDR3 is TGTGCCAGCAGCCAGACTAGGAGAGGGGTCAATGAGCAGTTCTTC. Supplemented by reference TRBV11-2 and TRBJ2-1, the full variable domain reads EAGVAQSPRYKIIEKRQSVAFWCNPISGHATLYWYQQILGQGPKLLIQFQNNGVVDDSQLPKDRFSAERLKGVDSTLKIQPAKLEDSAVYLCASSQTRRGVNEQFFGPGTRLTVL.

The V gene is TRBV12-5, the J gene TRBJ2-2, with 8 bases fitting TRBD2. Germline CDR1 reads LGHNT; CDR2 reads FRNRAP. The CDR3 loop spans 15 amino acids. The ends lost 4 bases at V and 6 bases at J; junction bases unmatched: 7. The CDR3: CASGSGGGLAGELFF. In nucleotides, the CDR3 is TGTGCTAGTGGTTCCGGGGGGGGACTAGCCGGGGAGCTGTTTTTT. Drawing the rest from reference TRBV12-5 and TRBJ2-2, the complete variable domain is DARVTQTPRHKVTEMGQEVTMRCQPILGHNTVFWYRQTMMQGLELLAYFRNRAPLDDSGMPKDRFSAEMPDATLATLKIQPSEPRDSAVYFCASGSGGGLAGELFFGEGSRLTVL.

This clone was counted only a few times. The chain carries TRBV27 and TRBJ1-2; D may be TRBD1 (6 bases). Trimming stripped 6 bases from V and 6 bases from J, with 14 bases between. Germline-derived CDR1 and CDR2 are MNHEY and SMNVEV (reference sequence). The CDR3 loop spans 13 amino acids. CDR3 DNA sequence: TGTGCCAGCAGCCACGGACAGAGAGATGGCTACACCTTC. Its translation is CASSHGQRDGYTF.